This TCR beta chain comes out of a study of blood T cell repertoires in COVID-19. Method: immunoSEQ multiplex PCR; TCRdb's copy keeps in-frame clones and lacks some. The repertoire holds some 320,000 clones, with roughly 89% as singletons. Participants came from roughly 23 US areas, aged about 18 to 89 years. The CDR3 runs 15 residues. The V end lost 2 bases, the J end lost 3 bases, and 13 bases lay between the germline ends. Germline CDR1 MGHRA, CDR2 YSYEKL. The sequenced sample was PBMCs or T cells enriched from blood (not recorded which). The chain is built from TRBV4-1 and TRBJ1-2, with D possibly TRBD1 on 5 matching bases. The clonotype was recovered from a man aged 60 to 69 who had recovered from COVID-19. The CDR3 reads CASSQPGREDYGYTF. The DNA of the CDR3 is TGCGCCAGCAGCCAACCTGGCAGGGAAGACTATGGCTACACCTTC.